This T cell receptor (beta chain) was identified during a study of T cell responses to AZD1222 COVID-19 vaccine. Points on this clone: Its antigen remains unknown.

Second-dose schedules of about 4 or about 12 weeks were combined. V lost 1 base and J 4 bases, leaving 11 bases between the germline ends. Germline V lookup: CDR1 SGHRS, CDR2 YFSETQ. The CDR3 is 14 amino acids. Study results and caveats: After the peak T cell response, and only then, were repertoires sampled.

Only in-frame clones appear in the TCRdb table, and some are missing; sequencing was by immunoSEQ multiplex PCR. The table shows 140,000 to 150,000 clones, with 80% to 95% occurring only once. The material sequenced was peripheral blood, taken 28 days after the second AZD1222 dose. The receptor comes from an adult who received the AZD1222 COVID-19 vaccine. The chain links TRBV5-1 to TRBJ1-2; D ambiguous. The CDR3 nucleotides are TGCGCCAGCAGCTTGAACGCAGCAAGCTATGGCTACACCTTC. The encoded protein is CASSLNAASYGYTF.